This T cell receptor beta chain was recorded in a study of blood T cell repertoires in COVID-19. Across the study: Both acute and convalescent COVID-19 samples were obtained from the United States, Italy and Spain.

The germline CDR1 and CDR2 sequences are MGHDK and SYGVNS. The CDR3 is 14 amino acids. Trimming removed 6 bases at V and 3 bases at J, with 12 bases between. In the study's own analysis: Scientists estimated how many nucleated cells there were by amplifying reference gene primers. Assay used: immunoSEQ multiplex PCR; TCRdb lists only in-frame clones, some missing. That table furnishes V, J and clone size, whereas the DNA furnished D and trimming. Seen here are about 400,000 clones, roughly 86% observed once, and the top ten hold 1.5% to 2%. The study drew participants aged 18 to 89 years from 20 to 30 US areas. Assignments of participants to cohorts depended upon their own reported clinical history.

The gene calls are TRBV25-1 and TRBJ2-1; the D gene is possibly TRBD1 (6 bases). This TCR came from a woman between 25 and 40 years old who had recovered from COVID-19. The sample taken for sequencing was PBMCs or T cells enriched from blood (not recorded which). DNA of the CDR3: TGTGCCAGCAGAGCAGGGGATTTCTACAATGAGCAGTTCTTC. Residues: CASRAGDFYNEQFF.